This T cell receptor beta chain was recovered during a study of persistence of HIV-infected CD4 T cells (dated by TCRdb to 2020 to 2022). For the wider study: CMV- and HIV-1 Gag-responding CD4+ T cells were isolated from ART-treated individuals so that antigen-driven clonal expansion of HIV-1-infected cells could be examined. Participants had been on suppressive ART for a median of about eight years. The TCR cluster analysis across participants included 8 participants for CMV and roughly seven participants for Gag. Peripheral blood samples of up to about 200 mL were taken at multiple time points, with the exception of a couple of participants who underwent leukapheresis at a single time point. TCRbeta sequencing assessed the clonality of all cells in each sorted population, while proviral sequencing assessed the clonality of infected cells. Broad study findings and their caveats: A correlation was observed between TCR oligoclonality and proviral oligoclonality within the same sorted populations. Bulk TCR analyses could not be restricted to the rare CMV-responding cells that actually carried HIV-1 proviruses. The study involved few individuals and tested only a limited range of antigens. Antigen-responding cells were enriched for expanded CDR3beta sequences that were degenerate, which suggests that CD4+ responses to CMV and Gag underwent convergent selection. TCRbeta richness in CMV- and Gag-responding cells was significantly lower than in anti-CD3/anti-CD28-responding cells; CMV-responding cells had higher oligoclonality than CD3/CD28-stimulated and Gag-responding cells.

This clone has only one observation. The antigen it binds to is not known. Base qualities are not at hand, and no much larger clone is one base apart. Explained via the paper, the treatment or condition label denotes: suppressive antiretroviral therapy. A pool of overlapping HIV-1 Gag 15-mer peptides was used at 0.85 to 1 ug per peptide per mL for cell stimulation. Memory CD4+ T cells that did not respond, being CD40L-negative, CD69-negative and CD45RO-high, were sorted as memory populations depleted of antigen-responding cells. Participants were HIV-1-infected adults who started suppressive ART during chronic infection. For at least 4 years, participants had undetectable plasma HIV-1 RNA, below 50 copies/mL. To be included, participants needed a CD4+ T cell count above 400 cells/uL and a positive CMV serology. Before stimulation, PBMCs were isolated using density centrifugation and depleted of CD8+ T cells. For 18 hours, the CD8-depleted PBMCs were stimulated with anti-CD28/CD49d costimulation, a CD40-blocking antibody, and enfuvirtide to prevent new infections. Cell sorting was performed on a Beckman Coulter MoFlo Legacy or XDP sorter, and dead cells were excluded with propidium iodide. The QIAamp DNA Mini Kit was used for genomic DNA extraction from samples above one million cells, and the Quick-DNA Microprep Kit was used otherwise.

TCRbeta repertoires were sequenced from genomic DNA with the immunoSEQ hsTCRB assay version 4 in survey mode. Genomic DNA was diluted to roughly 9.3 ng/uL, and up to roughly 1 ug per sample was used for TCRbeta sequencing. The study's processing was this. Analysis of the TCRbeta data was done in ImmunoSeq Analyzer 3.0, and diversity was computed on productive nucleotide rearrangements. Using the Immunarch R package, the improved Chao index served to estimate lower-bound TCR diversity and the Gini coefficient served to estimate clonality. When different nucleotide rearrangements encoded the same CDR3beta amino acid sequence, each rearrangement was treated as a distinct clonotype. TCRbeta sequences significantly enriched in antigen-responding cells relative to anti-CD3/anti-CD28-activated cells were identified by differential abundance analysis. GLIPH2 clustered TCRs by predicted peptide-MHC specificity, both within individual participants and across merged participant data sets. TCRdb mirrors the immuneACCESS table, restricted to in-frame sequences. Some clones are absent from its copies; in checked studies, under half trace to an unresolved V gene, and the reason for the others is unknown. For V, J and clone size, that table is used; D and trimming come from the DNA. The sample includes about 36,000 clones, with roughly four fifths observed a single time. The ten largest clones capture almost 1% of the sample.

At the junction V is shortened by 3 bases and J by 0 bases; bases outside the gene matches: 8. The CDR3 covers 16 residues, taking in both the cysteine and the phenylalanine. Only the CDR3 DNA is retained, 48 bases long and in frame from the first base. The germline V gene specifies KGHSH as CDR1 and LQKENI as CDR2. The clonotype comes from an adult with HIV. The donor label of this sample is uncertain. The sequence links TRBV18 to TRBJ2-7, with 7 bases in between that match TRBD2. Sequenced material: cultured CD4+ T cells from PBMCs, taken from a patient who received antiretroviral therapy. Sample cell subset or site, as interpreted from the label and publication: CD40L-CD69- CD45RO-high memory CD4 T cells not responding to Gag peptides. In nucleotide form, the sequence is TGTGCCAGCTCACCGGTAACACTAGCGCTCTCCTACGAGCAGTACTTC. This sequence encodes CASSPVTLALSYEQYF. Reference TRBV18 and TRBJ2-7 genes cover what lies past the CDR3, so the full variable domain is NAGVMQNPRHLVRRRGQEARLRCSPMKGHSHVYWYRQLPEEGLKFMVYLQKENIIDESGMPKERFSAEFPKEGPSILRIQQVVRGDSAAYFCASSPVTLALSYEQYFGPGTRLTVT.